This T cell receptor beta chain came from a study of blood T cell repertoires in COVID-19. Germline assignment: CDR1 MDHEN and CDR2 SYDVKM. V trimming: 6 bases; J trimming: 6 bases; junction bases outside the gene matches: 12. CDR3 length: 15 amino acids. The authors' processing: Reference gene primer amplification gave estimated nucleated cell counts. Repertoires were generated with immunoSEQ multiplex PCR, while TCRdb's copy carries only in-frame clones and drops some. V, J and clone size were drawn from that table, and D and trimming were deduced from the DNA. The sample holds under 400,000 clones; around 85% are singletons and the top ten take about 4%.

The receptor's source is a middle-aged woman with acute COVID-19. V is TRBV28 and J is TRBJ1-1, with 8 positions matching TRBD1. Sequenced sample: PBMCs or T cells enriched from blood (not recorded which). The CDR3 nucleotides read TGTGCCAGCAGAGGTCCCAGGGGGCTGTGGCCTGAAGCTTTCTTT. As protein: CASRGPRGLWPEAFF.